This TCR beta chain came from a study of a mutant IDH1 vaccine in newly diagnosed glioma. Background on the study: Onset of vaccination occurred 4-6 weeks following radiotherapy alone, or with temozolomide cycles. Those enrolled had earlier been treated with radiotherapy, temozolomide, or both, mostly both.

Profiled with immunoSEQ multiplex PCR; TCRdb holds only in-frame clones, not every one. The sample has roughly 56,000 clones, approximately 80% seen once. Described time point: week 47, end of study. Alongside topical imiquimod, each dose of vaccine comprised 300 ug of mutant IDH1 20-mer peptide. Vaccination of patients was performed eight times, in weeks 1, 3, 5, 7, 11, 15, 19 and 23. Comments on this clone: The target antigen is unknown.

The V and J ends lost 8 bases and 3 bases respectively, with 7 bases between them. The CDR3 contains 11 residues. From germline, CDR1 is KGHSH and CDR2 LQKENI. The material was PBMCs, obtained from a glioma patient whose treatment included an IDH1 peptide vaccine. The sequence came from a woman aged 40 to 50 with glioma. Some clones in this sample may be carry-over from other donors' samples. The chain recombines TRBV18 with TRBJ1-2, with D uncertain. In DNA form, the CDR3 reads TGTGCCAGCGTGGGAGACTATGGCTACACCTTC. This sequence encodes CASVGDYGYTF.